What follows is one T cell receptor (beta chain) and its context. The antigen is undetermined. Use of 60 Vbeta and 13 Jbeta primers characterized the PCR. Only in-frame clones appear in the TCRdb table, and some are missing; sequencing was by immunoSEQ multiplex PCR. The repertoire holds approximately 39,000 clones, with over 60% as singletons. The sample comes from a study of cytomegalovirus exposure and HLA in healthy donors. Study outcomes and limitations: Likely technical artifact: a cluster of highly shared sequence variants.

The germline CDR1 and CDR2 sequences are SGDLS and YYNGEE. V dropped 0 bases and J dropped 4 bases, with 13 bases sitting between them. The CDR3 has 15 amino acids. The source material was PBMCs. The clonotype was recovered from a man between 25 and 39 years old in good health and CMV-seronegative. This chain links TRBV9 with TRBJ2-5; tentatively, D is TRBD2 (5 bases). CDR3 residues: CASSVGGSGGETQYF. Here the CDR3 DNA reads TGTGCCAGCAGCGTAGGAGGGTCGGGTGGAGAGACCCAGTACTTC.